This entry lists 18 T cell receptor beta chains sequenced from one sample in a study of blood T cell repertoires in COVID-19. Generated by immunoSEQ multiplex PCR, the TCRdb table keeps only in-frame clones and is missing some. The sample yields about 150,000 clones, around 80% seen once. The sequenced material came from PBMCs or T cells enriched from blood (not recorded which). These receptors were taken from a woman aged 45-65 years who had recovered from COVID-19.

The chain uses TRBV9 and TRBJ2-7; 9 bases agree with TRBD1. Per the germline V gene, CDR1 is SGDLS and CDR2 is YYNGEE. The CDR3 runs to 17 residues. Trimming took 0 bases from V and 5 from J; bases not matched to a gene: 12. CDR3 sequence reads: CASSVEEDRGSCDEQYV. The CDR3 DNA reads as TGTGCCAGCAGCGTAGAAGAGGACAGGGGATCTTGCGACGAGCAGTACGTC.

The rearrangement links TRBV5-1 to TRBJ1-2; 8 positions match TRBD1. The length of the CDR3 is 16 residues. V shed 2 bases, J shed 0 bases, and the junction held 6 bases outside the gene matches. In germline, CDR1 is SGHRS, CDR2 YFSETQ. CDR3: CASSFGGQETNYGYTF. The CDR3 DNA sequence: TGCGCCAGCAGCTTTGGGGGACAGGAGACTAACTATGGCTACACCTTC. Combining the CDR3 with reference TRBV5-1 and TRBJ1-2 gives the whole variable domain KAGVTQTPRYLIKTRGQQVTLSCSPISGHRSVSWYQQTPGQGLQFLFEYFSETQRNKGNFPGRFSGRQFSNSRSEMNVSTLELGDSALYLCASSFGGQETNYGYTFGSGTRLTVV.

The V call is TRBV11-2, the J call TRBJ1-2, with D possibly being TRBD1 (5 bases). The CDR3 length is 16 residues. Per the germline V gene, CDR1 is SGHAT and CDR2 is FQNNGV. V shed 5 bases and J shed 9 bases, with 25 bases lying between them. Here the CDR3 reads CASSALQNRLYVSYTF. The CDR3 DNA sequence: TGTGCCAGCAGCGCCTTACAAAACAGGCTCTATGTTAGCTACACCTTC.

CDR3 in DNA: TGCAGTGCTAGGAAGGAGGAAAAACTGTTTTTT. Translation gives CSARKEEKLFF. The V gene is TRBV20-1, the J gene TRBJ1-4; D not resolved. CDR1 is DFQATT, CDR2 SNEGSKA, per germline (reference sequence). The V end lost 3 bases, the J end lost 8 bases, and 7 bases lay between the germline ends. The CDR3 extends over 11 amino acids.

The rearrangement uses TRBV7-2 and TRBJ1-5; D gene uncertain. The CDR3 length is 17 residues. Per the germline V gene, CDR1 is SGHTA and CDR2 is FQGNSA. V was clipped by 5 bases and J by 4 bases, with 21 bases between them. This CDR3 reads CASSPRPGSSSNQPQHF. Written as DNA, the CDR3 is TGTGCCAGCAGCCCCCGGCCCGGATCTAGTTCGAATCAGCCCCAGCATTTT.

The V and J genes are TRBV6-5 and TRBJ1-1, with D perhaps matching TRBD1 (5 bases). The CDR3 spans 12 residues. Trimming left V 0 bases short and J 11 bases short, with 10 bases between. CDR1 and CDR2 (germline): MNHEY, SVGAGI. The CDR3 DNA follows: TGTGCCAGCAGTTACTCGGGGGGAGGGGCTTTCTTT. Translated: CASSYSGGGAFF.

V is TRBV2 and J is TRBJ1-2; 9 positions agree with TRBD1. The germline V gene encodes CDR1 SNHLY and CDR2 FYNNEI. The CDR3 runs 13 residues. V shed 4 bases, J shed 8 bases, and the junction held 5 bases outside the gene matches. CDR3 nucleotide sequence: TGTGCCAGCAGTGTGGGACAGGGTGGGGGCTACACCTTC. It yields the protein CASSVGQGGGYTF.

V and J are TRBV29-1 and TRBJ1-3; TRBD1 matches at 7 bases. V trimming: 7 bases; J trimming: 2 bases; junction bases outside the gene matches: 11. The germline V gene has CDR1 SQVTM and CDR2 ANQGSEA. CDR3 length: 15 amino acids. This CDR3 reads CSALGGRGTGNTIYF. The CDR3 nucleotides read TGCAGCGCATTAGGGGGCAGGGGTACTGGAAACACCATATATTTT.

The chain links TRBV4-1 to TRBJ1-4; D uncertain. CDR3 length equals 14 residues. Germline V gives CDR1 MGHRA, CDR2 YSYEKL. Trimming took 2 bases from V and 0 from J, leaving 4 bases between them. CDR3 in DNA: TGCGCCAGCAGCCAAATAGCAACTAATGAAAAACTGTTTTTT. This translates into CASSQIATNEKLFF.

This chain links TRBV5-5 with TRBJ2-2, with a possible D match to TRBD1 (6 bases). The V end lost 0 bases, the J end lost 2 bases, and 14 bases lay between the germline ends. Germline V gene sequence: CDR1 SGHKS, CDR2 YYEKEE (reference sequence). The CDR3 is 17 amino acids. The CDR3: CASSLDADSLNTGELFF. CDR3 DNA: TGTGCCAGCAGCTTGGATGCGGACAGCCTAAACACCGGGGAGCTGTTTTTT.

This chain joins TRBV27 and TRBJ1-6; a weak D match, TRBD1 (6 bases). This CDR3 is built from 13 residues. The germline gives CDR1 MNHEY, CDR2 SMNVEV (reference sequence). The V end lost 5 bases, the J end lost 4 bases, and 6 bases lay between the germline ends. This CDR3 reads CASSGQYNSPLHF. Written as DNA, the CDR3 is TGTGCCAGCAGTGGACAGTATAATTCACCCCTCCACTTT.

This rearrangement joins TRBV18 to TRBJ1-1, with D perhaps TRBD1 (5 bases). This CDR3 comprises 15 residues. Trimming took off 3 bases at V and 5 bases at J, with 16 bases between the two ends. From germline, CDR1 is KGHSH and CDR2 LQKENI. As DNA, the CDR3 is TGTGCCAGCTCACCGACGCAGGGTAGTCGGACTGAAGCTTTCTTT. As protein: CASSPTQGSRTEAFF.

This clone was detected ten times or more. The chain joins TRBV29-1 to TRBJ2-7; D is perhaps TRBD2 (6 bases). The germline V gene has CDR1 SQVTM and CDR2 ANQGSEA. The CDR3 runs to 12 residues. Trimming cost V 6 bases and J 2 bases, with 11 bases left between them. The CDR3 loop reads CSVAGRAYEQYF. For the CDR3, the DNA is TGCAGCGTCGCGGGGCGAGCCTACGAGCAGTACTTC.

V gene TRBV5-1 combines with J gene TRBJ2-5; D may be TRBD2 (6 bases). This CDR3 region has 14 residues. Trimming took off 2 bases at V and 1 base at J, with 9 bases between the two ends. From germline, CDR1 is SGHRS and CDR2 YFSETQ. CDR3 in DNA: TGCGCCAGCAGCTTCCAGCGGGCCCAAGAGACCCAGTACTTC. Residues: CASSFQRAQETQYF.

The rearrangement uses TRBV6-5 and TRBJ1-5, with a tentative D call TRBD1 (6 bases). There are 15 residues in the CDR3. Trimming cost V 8 bases and J 4 bases, with 18 bases left between them. CDR1 is MNHEY, CDR2 SVGAGI, per germline. CDR3 bases: TGTGCCAGCGGGCGAACAGGGTCTGGGAATCAGCCCCAGCATTTT. Translated, it gives CASGRTGSGNQPQHF.

This clone has more than one count but fewer than ten. V and J are TRBV5-1 and TRBJ2-7, with 7 bases identical to TRBD1. J was trimmed by 5 bases and V by 4 bases; bases with no gene match: 12. The CDR3 covers 15 residues. Germline V gene data show CDR1 as SGHRS and CDR2 as YFSETQ. In DNA form, the CDR3 reads TGCGCCAGCAGCCCCGAGGGGGCTTTACGAAACGAGCAGTACTTC. It encodes CASSPEGALRNEQYF.

This clone was observed a single time. V is TRBV27 and J is TRBJ2-2; TRBD1 is a possible D gene (6 bases). CDR1 is MNHEY, CDR2 SMNVEV, per germline (reference sequence). The CDR3 has 18 amino acids. Trimming removed 4 bases at V and 5 bases at J, with 23 bases between. The CDR3 loop reads CASSSDGNRDRGTGELFF. The CDR3, as DNA: TGTGCCAGCAGTTCCGACGGAAACCGCGATAGGGGGACCGGGGAGCTGTTTTTT.

V and J are TRBV5-1 and TRBJ2-3; no firm D call. CDR3 length: 15 amino acids. From germline, CDR1 is SGHRS and CDR2 YFSETQ. Trimming took off 0 bases at V and 0 bases at J, with 8 bases between the two ends. As DNA, the CDR3 is TGCGCCAGCAGCTTGGATCTGCTAAGCACAGATACGCAGTATTTT. Amino acid sequence: CASSLDLLSTDTQYF.